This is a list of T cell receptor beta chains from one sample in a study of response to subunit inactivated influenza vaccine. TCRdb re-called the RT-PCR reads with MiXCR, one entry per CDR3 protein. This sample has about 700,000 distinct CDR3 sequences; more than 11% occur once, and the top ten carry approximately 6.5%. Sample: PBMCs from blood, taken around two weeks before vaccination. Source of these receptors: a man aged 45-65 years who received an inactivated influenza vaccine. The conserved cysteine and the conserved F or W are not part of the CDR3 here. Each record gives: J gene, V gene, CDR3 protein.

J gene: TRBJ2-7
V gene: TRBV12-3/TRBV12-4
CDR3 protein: ASSSPAGGPYEQY

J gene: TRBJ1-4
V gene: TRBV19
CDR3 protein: ASSLGPGGEKLF

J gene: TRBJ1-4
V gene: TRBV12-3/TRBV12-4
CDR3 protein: ASSVSEKLF

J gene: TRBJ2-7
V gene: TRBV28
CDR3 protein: ASRKWGRGTGVEQY

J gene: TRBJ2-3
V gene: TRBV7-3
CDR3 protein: ASSLTRLAGADTQY

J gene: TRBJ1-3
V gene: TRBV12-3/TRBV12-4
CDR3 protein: ASSETGTSGNTIY

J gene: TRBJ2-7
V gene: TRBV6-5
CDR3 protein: ASSYSILGITYEQY

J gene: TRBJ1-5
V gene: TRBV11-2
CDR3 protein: ASSLGRSSQPQH

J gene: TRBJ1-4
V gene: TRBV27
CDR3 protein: ASRSTGWPTNEKLF

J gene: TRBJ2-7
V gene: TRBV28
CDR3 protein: ASSFTSGGAFREQY

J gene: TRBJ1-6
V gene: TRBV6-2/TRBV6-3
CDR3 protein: ASSDGRHSPLH

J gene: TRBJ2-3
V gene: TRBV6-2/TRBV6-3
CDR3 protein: ASSYSAGVSTQY

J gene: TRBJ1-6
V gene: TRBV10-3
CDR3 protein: AINGDRDSPLH

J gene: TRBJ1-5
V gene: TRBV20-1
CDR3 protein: SARERGRVNQPQH

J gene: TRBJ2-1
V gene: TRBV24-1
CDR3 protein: ATEAGLLSSEQF

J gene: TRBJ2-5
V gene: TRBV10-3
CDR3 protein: ATTDLKAGATQY

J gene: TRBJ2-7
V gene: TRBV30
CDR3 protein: AWRRRGGGYEQY

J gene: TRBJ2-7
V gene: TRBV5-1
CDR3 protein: ASSPGGDTVYEQY

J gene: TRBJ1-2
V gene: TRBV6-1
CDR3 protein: ASSESRANGYT

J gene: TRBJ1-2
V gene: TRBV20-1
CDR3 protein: SARDVQGALYGYT

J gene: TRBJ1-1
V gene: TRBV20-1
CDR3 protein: SATRGGETEAF

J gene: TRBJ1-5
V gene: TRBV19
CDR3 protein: ASSKTVWQPQH

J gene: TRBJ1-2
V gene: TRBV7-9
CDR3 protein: ASSSVGDGYT

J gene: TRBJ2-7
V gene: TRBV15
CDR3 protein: ATSSLQSSYEQY

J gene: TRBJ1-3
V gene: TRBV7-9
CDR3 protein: ASSVQESSGNTIY

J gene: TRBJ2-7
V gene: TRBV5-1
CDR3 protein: ASRVSGQGLYEQY

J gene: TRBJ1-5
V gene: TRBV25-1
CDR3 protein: ASQDGSNQPQH

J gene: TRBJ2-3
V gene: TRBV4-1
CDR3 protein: ASSQEGRGRADTQY

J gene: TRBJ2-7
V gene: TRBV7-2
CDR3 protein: ASSQGQGVSYEQY

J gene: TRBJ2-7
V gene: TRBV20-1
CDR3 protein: SAFTGMAYEQY

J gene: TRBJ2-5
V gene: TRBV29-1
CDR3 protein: SSGPGQETQY

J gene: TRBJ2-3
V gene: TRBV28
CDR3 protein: ASSNLDRGADTQY

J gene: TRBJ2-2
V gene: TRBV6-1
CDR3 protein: ASSARTGGDTGELF

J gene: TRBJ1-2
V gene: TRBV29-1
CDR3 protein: SVGDLFYGYT

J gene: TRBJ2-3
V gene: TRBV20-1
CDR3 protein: SARREGSTDTQY

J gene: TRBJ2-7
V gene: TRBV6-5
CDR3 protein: ASSYYGREQY

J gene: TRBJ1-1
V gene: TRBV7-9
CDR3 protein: ASTKLTGGWDTEAF

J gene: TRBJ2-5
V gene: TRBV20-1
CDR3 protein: SARLGAGTQY

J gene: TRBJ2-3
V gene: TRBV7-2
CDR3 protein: ASSWDSNTDTQY

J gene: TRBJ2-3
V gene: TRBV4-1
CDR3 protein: ASSQMDVNTQY

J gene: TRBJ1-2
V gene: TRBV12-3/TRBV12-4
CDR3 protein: ASSPGRGNT

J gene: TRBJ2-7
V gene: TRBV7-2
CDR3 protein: ASSFGDGGRGEQY

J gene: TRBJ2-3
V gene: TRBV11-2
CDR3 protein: ASSLDQRRTDTQY

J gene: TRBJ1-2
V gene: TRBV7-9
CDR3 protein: ASSPLGHYGYT

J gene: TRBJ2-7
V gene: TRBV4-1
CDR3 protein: ASSQGPRDRRDSYEQY

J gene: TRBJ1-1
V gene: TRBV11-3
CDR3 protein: ASSLGKKTEAF

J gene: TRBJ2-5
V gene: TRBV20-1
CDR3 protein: SARSFRQQETQY

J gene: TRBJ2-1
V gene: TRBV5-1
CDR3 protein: ASSVAFLAGRNEQF

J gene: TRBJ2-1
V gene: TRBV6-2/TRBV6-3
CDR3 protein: ASSWSWSSSYEQF

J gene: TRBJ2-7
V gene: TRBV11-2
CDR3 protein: ASSLRGLLLSYEQY

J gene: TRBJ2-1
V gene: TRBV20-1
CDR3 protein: SARGAGSSYNEQF

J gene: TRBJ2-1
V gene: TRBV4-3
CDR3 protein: ASSQGRQSAPGNEQF

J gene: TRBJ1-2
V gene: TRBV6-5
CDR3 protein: ASSYSPAGATGYT

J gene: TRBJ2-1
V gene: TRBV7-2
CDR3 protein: ASSQGTDEQF

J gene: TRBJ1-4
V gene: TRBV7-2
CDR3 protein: ASSLAGPGRGNEKLF

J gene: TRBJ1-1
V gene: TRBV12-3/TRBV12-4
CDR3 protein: ASSLFSINTEAF

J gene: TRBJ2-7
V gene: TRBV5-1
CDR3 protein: ASSLGGKAEQY